This entry describes one T cell receptor beta chain. The entry originates in a study of shared clonotypes between healthy human individuals. Study overall: Used for every donor were three CD4 naive, three CD4 memory, two CD8 naive and one CD8 memory plate.

This CDR3 has 13 amino acids. Trimming removed 9 bases from V and 2 bases from J, with 13 bases in between. Germline V gene sequence: CDR1 LNHDA, CDR2 SQIVND (reference sequence). The method was immunoSEQ multiplex PCR; TCRdb's version includes in-frame clones alone and lacks a portion of them. Here the sample spans hundreds of thousands of clones, 96% being singletons. The rearrangement joins TRBV19 to TRBJ1-2; no firm D call. This clonotype was sampled from a man younger than 40 in good health. Sequencing was done on a sample of memory CD8+ T cells sorted from blood. Subset meaning: CD45RO+ cells pooled with CCR7-negative TemRA cells. For the CDR3, the DNA is TGTGCCAGAGGTGCGGGGTACAACTATGGCTACACCTTC. As protein: CARGAGYNYGYTF.